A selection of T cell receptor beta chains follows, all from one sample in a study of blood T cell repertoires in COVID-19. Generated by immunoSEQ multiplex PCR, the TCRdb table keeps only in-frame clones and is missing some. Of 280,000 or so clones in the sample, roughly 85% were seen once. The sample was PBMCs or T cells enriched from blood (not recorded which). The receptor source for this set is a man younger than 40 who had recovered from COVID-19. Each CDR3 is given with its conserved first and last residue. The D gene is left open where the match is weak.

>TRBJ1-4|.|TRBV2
CASRFLEGGEKLFF
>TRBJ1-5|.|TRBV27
CASRRQGVGPQHF
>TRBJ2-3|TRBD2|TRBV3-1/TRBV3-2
CASSPSRASGGALDTQYF
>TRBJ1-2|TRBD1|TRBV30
CAWGGQGVKRGYTF
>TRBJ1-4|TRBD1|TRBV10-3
CAISESQGENEKLFF
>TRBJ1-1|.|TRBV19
CASSPPQGRKNTEAFF
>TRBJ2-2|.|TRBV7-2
CASSLVAGDANTGELFF
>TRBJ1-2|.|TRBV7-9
CASSFVGGYGYTF
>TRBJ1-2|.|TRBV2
CASKTQDTYGYTF
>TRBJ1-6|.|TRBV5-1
CASSSDSGSSSPLHF
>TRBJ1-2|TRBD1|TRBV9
CASSVGAGQGEARGIYGYTF
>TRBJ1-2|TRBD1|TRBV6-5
CASSYLTGTGYGYTF
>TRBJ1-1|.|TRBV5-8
CASSPLVGTEAFF
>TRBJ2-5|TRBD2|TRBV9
CASSESGGVETQYF
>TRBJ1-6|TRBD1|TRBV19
CASSIVGGFLPLHF
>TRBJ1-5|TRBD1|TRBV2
CASSEGQGTQPQHF
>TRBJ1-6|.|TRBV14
CASSQDSRSPLHF
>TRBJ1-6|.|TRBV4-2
CASSQDLLAPEPLHF
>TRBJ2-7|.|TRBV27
CASSFAGRSYEQYF
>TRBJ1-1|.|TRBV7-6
CASSLRRSGLAEAFF
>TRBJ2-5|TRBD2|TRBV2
CASSDTPSRLAGDQETQYF
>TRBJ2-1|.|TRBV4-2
CASSSSTRANEQFF
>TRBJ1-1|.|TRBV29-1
CSVQKNTEAFF
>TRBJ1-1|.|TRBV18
CASSPSSRVTEAFF
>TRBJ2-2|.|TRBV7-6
CASKTGQNTGELFF
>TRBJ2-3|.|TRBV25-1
CASSTSRSADTQYF
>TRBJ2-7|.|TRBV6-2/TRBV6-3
CASSSPTGNSYEQYF
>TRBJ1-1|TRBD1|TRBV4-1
CASSQDVRGSTEAFF
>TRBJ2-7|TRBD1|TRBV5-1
CASSSGQGTWEQYF
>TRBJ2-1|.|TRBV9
CASSGTTDPIGVF
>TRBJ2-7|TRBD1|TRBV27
CASSPLEDRGREQYF
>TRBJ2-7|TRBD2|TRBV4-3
CASSQERGGAEEQYF
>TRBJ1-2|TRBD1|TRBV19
CASKTTGGNYGYTF
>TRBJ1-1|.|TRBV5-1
CASSLGGRDTEAFF
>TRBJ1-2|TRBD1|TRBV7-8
CASTLGQGMGYTF
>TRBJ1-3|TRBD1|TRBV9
CASSVGAGTGAGNTIYF
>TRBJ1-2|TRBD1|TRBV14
CASSHLWTGESYGYTF